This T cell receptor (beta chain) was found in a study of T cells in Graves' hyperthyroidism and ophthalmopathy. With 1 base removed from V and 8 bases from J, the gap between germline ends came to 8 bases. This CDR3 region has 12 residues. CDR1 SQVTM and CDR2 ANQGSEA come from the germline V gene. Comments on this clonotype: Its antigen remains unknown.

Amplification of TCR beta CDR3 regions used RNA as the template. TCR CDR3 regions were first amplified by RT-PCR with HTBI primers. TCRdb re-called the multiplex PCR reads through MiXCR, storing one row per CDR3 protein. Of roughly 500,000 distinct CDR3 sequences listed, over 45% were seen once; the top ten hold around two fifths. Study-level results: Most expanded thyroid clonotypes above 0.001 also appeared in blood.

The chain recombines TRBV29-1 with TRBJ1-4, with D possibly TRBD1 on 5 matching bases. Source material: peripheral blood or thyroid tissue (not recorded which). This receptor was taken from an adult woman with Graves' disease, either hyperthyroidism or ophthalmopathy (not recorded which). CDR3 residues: CSVEGDGEKLFF. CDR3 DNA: TGCAGCGTTGAAGGGGACGGGGAAAAACTGTTTTTT.